A few counts support the clone carrying this T cell receptor (beta chain). Its specificity is unknown. The data are from a study of early stage breast cancer tumors. Overall study results and limits: Bulk DNA sequencing of unsorted cells missed chain pairing and markers.

Trimming left V 5 bases short and J 2 bases short, with 9 bases between. The germline CDR1 and CDR2 sequences are SNHLY and FYNNEI. This CDR3 region has 13 residues. Sequenced by immunoSEQ multiplex PCR; TCRdb stores in-frame clones only, minus some. This table has about 24,000 clones, around 70% appearing once. Sequenced material: breast tumor tissue. This chain connects TRBV2 to TRBJ2-5, with D hard to call. This TCR came from a person between 55 and 69 years old with breast cancer. For the CDR3, the DNA is TGTGCCAGCAGTTTACTTCTTCAAGAGACCCAGTACTTC. Translation: CASSLLLQETQYF.